Shown below are 7 T cell receptor beta chains from a single sample sequenced in a study of cytomegalovirus exposure and HLA in healthy donors. Primers included in the PCR were 60 Vbeta and 13 Jbeta primers. TCRdb's copy holds only in-frame clones and misses some; the assay was immunoSEQ multiplex PCR. The table shows about 73,000 clones, with 67% occurring only once. The specimen sequenced was PBMCs. The receptors come from a woman aged 45-60 years in good health and CMV-seropositive.

This chain links TRBV6-1 with TRBJ1-6; 9 nucleotides line up with TRBD1. The CDR3 is 15 amino acids. Germline CDR1 and CDR2: MNHNS and SASEGT. With 7 bases clipped from V and 9 bases from J, the junction kept 10 bases outside the gene matches. This CDR3 reads CASIPQGAGTSPLHF. The CDR3 nucleotides read TGTGCCAGCATACCACAGGGGGCGGGCACTTCACCCCTCCACTTT.

V and J are TRBV4-2 and TRBJ2-3; no clear D gene. Deletions cut 5 bases from V and 5 bases from J, with 11 bases between. CDR3 size: 13 residues. Per germline, CDR1 LGHNA and CDR2 YNFKEQ. The DNA of the CDR3 is TGTGCCAGCAGCATAGAAGTGAAAGATACGCAGTATTTT. Translated, it gives CASSIEVKDTQYF.

The count of this clone is one. The chain is built from TRBV14 and TRBJ1-3, with 7 bases fitting TRBD1. The V gene end was trimmed by 3 bases and the J gene end by 4 bases; junction bases not matched to a gene: 6. Germline assignment: CDR1 SGHDN and CDR2 FVKESK. The CDR3 totals 15 residues. The CDR3 coding sequence is TGTGCCAGCAGCCAGCTGAGGGGGCGCGGAAACACCATATATTTT. Translated, it gives CASSQLRGRGNTIYF.

The table lists this clone with a few counts. This sequence joins TRBV11-2 and TRBJ2-1; D is unresolved. The germline gives CDR1 SGHAT, CDR2 FQNNGV. CDR3 size: 14 residues. Trimming left V 0 bases short and J 8 bases short, with 11 bases between. Here the CDR3 reads CASSLEGRFYEQFF. The CDR3, as DNA: TGTGCCAGCAGCTTAGAGGGCAGGTTCTATGAGCAGTTCTTC.

This clone turned up a few times. The junction shows a germline mismatch at one end, possibly a read error. The chain employs TRBV7-9 and TRBJ1-6, with 7 bases matching TRBD1. The CDR3 consists of 15 residues. Germline V lookup: CDR1 SEHNR, CDR2 FQNEAQ (reference sequence). As DNA, the CDR3 is TGTTCCAGCAGCTTAGTGTACAGGGGAAGTTCACCCCTCCACTTT. Translated, it gives CSSSLVYRGSSPLHF.

The chain combines TRBV18 with TRBJ1-3; 7 nucleotides match TRBD1. J gave up 2 bases and V 1 base, and 2 bases lay outside the gene matches. This CDR3 spans 15 amino acids. Germline CDR1 is KGHSH and CDR2 is LQKENI. DNA of the CDR3: TGTGCCAGCTCACCACGACAGGGAACTGGAAACACCATATATTTT. It yields the protein CASSPRQGTGNTIYF.

This clone occurred a few times. The chain has TRBV6-5 and TRBJ1-1; D may be TRBD1 (6 bases). CDR1 and CDR2 from the germline V gene are MNHEY and SVGAGI. This CDR3 is 15 amino acids long. V was clipped by 5 bases and J by 0 bases, with 13 bases between them. The CDR3 nucleotides are TGTGCCAGCAGTCGTTACGGACAGCTGAACACTGAAGCTTTCTTT. Its translation is CASSRYGQLNTEAFF.